A selection of T cell receptor beta chains follows, all from one sample in a study of cytomegalovirus exposure and HLA in healthy donors. Clones were sequenced by immunoSEQ multiplex PCR, and TCRdb holds only the in-frame ones, with some missing. The data contain about 180,000 clones, 60% to 85% of them singletons. Sequencing input: PBMCs. Source of these receptors: a woman aged 45-65 years in good health and CMV-seropositive. CDR3s include the opening cysteine and the closing phenylalanine or tryptophan. D genes are given only for firm matches. The listing skips clone size in some rows; elsewhere it reads once, few, many or a size class.

D: TRBD2
V: TRBV10-3
J: TRBJ2-5
size: NA
DNA: TGTGCCATCAGGGGGACTAGCGGAAGACAAGAGACCCAGTACTTC
CDR3: CAIRGTSGRQETQYF

D: NA
V: TRBV4-3
J: TRBJ1-1
size: NA
DNA: TGCGCCAGCAGCCCCGACATGAAAACTGAAGCTTTCTTT
CDR3: CASSPDMKTEAFF

D: NA
V: TRBV6-1
J: TRBJ1-1
size: NA
DNA: TGTGCCAGCAGTGAAGGTCTAGGAGAGAACACTGAAGCTTTCTTT
CDR3: CASSEGLGENTEAFF

D: TRBD2
V: TRBV7-2
J: TRBJ2-7
size: once
DNA: TGTGCCAGCAGCTCGGGGGGGGACTCCTCCTACGAGCAGTACTTC
CDR3: CASSSGGDSSYEQYF

D: TRBD2
V: TRBV28
J: TRBJ2-5
size: NA
DNA: TGTGCCAGCAGTGACACCCAGGGACTAGCGGGACCTCAGGAGACCCAGTACTTC
CDR3: CASSDTQGLAGPQETQYF

D: TRBD2
V: TRBV5-1
J: TRBJ2-7
size: NA
DNA: TGCGCCAGCAGCGCCGCGGGACTACTACCCTACGAGCAGTACTTC
CDR3: CASSAAGLLPYEQYF

D: TRBD2
V: TRBV4-3
J: TRBJ2-1
size: NA
DNA: TGCGCCAGCAGCCCAAGGGCCCCACTAGCGGGGGCTACTAGCTCCTACAATGAGCAGTTCTTC
CDR3: CASSPRAPLAGATSSYNEQFF

D: NA
V: TRBV21-1
J: TRBJ2-3
size: few
DNA: TGTGCCAGATCCTTATGGGGACAGCTGGTGGATACGCAGTATTTT
CDR3: CARSLWGQLVDTQYF

D: NA
V: TRBV6-5
J: TRBJ1-2
size: NA
DNA: TGTGCCAGCCGTCGCGGGGAAGGTGGCTACACCTTC
CDR3: CASRRGEGGYTF

D: NA
V: TRBV7-8
J: TRBJ1-4
size: NA
DNA: TGTGCCAGCAGCCCGCTGGCCGCAACTAATGAAAAACTGTTTTTT
CDR3: CASSPLAATNEKLFF

D: NA
V: TRBV9
J: TRBJ2-2
size: once
DNA: TGTGCCAGCAGCGTAACCGGGAACACCGGGGAGCTGTTTTTT
CDR3: CASSVTGNTGELFF

D: NA
V: TRBV27
J: TRBJ2-7
size: NA
DNA: TGTGCCAGCAGTAGGACAGCAAAGACCTACGAGCAGTACTTC
CDR3: CASSRTAKTYEQYF

D: NA
V: TRBV7-2
J: TRBJ1-3
size: NA
DNA: TGTGCCAGCAGCCTGACCCCCTCAGGGCCTGGAAACACCATATATTTT
CDR3: CASSLTPSGPGNTIYF

D: TRBD2
V: TRBV7-2
J: TRBJ2-1
size: NA
DNA: TGTGCCAGCAGCTTAGGGACTAGCGGGGGGTACAATGAGCAGTTCTTC
CDR3: CASSLGTSGGYNEQFF

D: TRBD1
V: TRBV7-2
J: TRBJ2-2
size: NA
DNA: TGTGCCAGCAGCTTAAACAGGGGGTACACCGGGGAGCTGTTTTTT
CDR3: CASSLNRGYTGELFF

D: NA
V: TRBV27
J: TRBJ2-5
size: NA
DNA: TGTGCCAGCAGTTCTGTACAGAACGCCTACCAAGAGACCCAGTACTTC
CDR3: CASSSVQNAYQETQYF

D: TRBD2
V: TRBV30
J: TRBJ2-7
size: once
DNA: TGTGCCTGCGGGACTAGCGGGAGTTCCTACGAGCAGTACTTC
CDR3: CACGTSGSSYEQYF

D: TRBD2
V: TRBV5-4
J: TRBJ2-1
size: NA
DNA: TGTGCCAGCAGCCCCGGGACTAGCGCATCAAGTGAGCAGTTCTTC
CDR3: CASSPGTSASSEQFF

D: NA
V: TRBV18
J: TRBJ2-7
size: NA
DNA: TGTGCCAGCTCACCGGCAACAGGACCCTACGAGCAGTACTTC
CDR3: CASSPATGPYEQYF

D: NA
V: TRBV4-3
J: TRBJ1-2
size: NA
DNA: TGCGCCAGCAGCCAAGAACGGGGGACCTATGGCTACACCTTC
CDR3: CASSQERGTYGYTF

D: NA
V: TRBV30
J: TRBJ2-7
size: NA
DNA: TGTGCCTGGAGGATCATCTCACACGGGACTCGCCCCTACGAGCAGTACTTC
CDR3: CAWRIISHGTRPYEQYF

D: TRBD1
V: TRBV5-1
J: TRBJ2-7
size: NA
DNA: TGCGCCAGCAGCGGGACAGTCGGGTCAGGGGAGCAGTACTTC
CDR3: CASSGTVGSGEQYF

D: TRBD2
V: TRBV15
J: TRBJ2-7
size: few
DNA: TGTGCCACCAGCAGAGATTTGGCGGGAGCCCTTTCCGAGCAGTACTTC
CDR3: CATSRDLAGALSEQYF

D: TRBD1
V: TRBV7-9
J: TRBJ2-7
size: few
DNA: TGTTCCAGCAGCTTTTGGACAGGCAGCTCCTACGAGCAGTACTTC
CDR3: CSSSFWTGSSYEQYF

D: NA
V: TRBV6-5
J: TRBJ2-7
size: NA
DNA: TGTGCCAGCAGCCCAGGGCAGGACTCCTACGAGCAGTACTTC
CDR3: CASSPGQDSYEQYF

D: TRBD1
V: TRBV10-3
J: TRBJ2-6
size: NA
DNA: TGTGCCATCAGTGATCAGGACAGGGGGATATCTGGGGCCAACGGCCTGACTTTC
CDR3: CAISDQDRGISGANGLTF

D: NA
V: TRBV5-1
J: TRBJ2-1
size: NA
DNA: TGCGCCAGCAGCTACCAGGGTGACAATGAGCAGTTCTTC
CDR3: CASSYQGDNEQFF

D: NA
V: TRBV5-6
J: TRBJ1-1
size: NA
DNA: TGTGCCAGCAGGGAGGGATGGGGGAGCACTGAAGCTTTCTTT
CDR3: CASREGWGSTEAFF

D: NA
V: TRBV7-6
J: TRBJ2-6
size: once
DNA: TGTGCCAGCAGCCCCAGGGGGGCCGGGGCCAACGGCCTGACTTTC
CDR3: CASSPRGAGANGLTF

D: TRBD2
V: TRBV4-3
J: TRBJ2-3
size: NA
DNA: TGCGCCAGCAGCCAAGATAGCGGGGTTGGAGATACGCAGTATTTT
CDR3: CASSQDSGVGDTQYF

D: NA
V: TRBV6-5
J: TRBJ1-1
size: NA
DNA: TGTGCCAGCAGAACGGTGGCAGGGGTGTCTTTCTTT
CDR3: CASRTVAGVSFF

D: TRBD2
V: TRBV27
J: TRBJ2-3
size: NA
DNA: TGTGCCAGCAGACTCACTAGCGCGGGCACAGATACGCAGTATTTT
CDR3: CASRLTSAGTDTQYF

D: TRBD1
V: TRBV2
J: TRBJ2-5
size: NA
DNA: TGTGCCAGCAGTGATGGGACAGTCCCGGATGGGGAGACCCAGTACTTC
CDR3: CASSDGTVPDGETQYF

D: NA
V: TRBV7-9
J: TRBJ1-1
size: few
DNA: TGTGCCAGCAGCTCCACAGAGAACACTGAAGCTTTCTTT
CDR3: CASSSTENTEAFF